These 2 T cell receptor beta chains came from one sample sequenced in a study of response to subunit inactivated influenza vaccine. TCRdb used MiXCR to reprocess the RT-PCR reads, holding one entry per CDR3 protein. The sample shows some 640,000 distinct CDR3 sequences, about 14% of them seen only once. The material was PBMCs from blood, obtained 14 to 15 days before vaccination. These receptors all come from a man aged 45 to 65 who received an inactivated influenza vaccine.

This clonotype has only a few counts. The chain combines TRBV4-3 with TRBJ1-4; 7 nucleotides line up with TRBD1. V was pared by 2 bases and J by 3 bases, with 3 bases of the junction left unmatched. Germline values: CDR1 LGHNA, CDR2 YSLEER. CDR3 size: 15 residues. CDR3 DNA: TGCGCCAGCAGCCAAAGACAGGGACCTAATGAAAAACTGTTTTTT. Translated, it gives CASSQRQGPNEKLFF.

The rearrangement joins TRBV15 to TRBJ2-2; 9 nucleotides line up with TRBD1. This CDR3 contains 13 residues. CDR1 and CDR2 (germline): LNHNV, YYDKDF (reference sequence). V gave up 5 bases and J gave up 6 bases; unmatched junction bases: 1. The CDR3, as DNA: TGTGCCACCAGCCGGACAGGGGCCGGGGAGCTGTTTTTT. This translates into CATSRTGAGELFF.